This T cell receptor beta chain was sequenced in a study of shared clonotypes between healthy human individuals. The CDR3 sequence is 16 residues long. V lost 4 bases and J 2 bases, leaving 15 bases between the germline ends. CDR1 is LNHDA, CDR2 SQIVND, per germline (reference sequence). To note about this clone: Its cognate antigen is unknown.

Findings and caveats of the study: For naive CD4 cells, roughly 5.5% of clonotypes were shared across a handful of donors. Sequencing depth was expected to influence donor clonotype sharing.

The input for sorted-subset replicate PCRs was around 210 ng DNA, tens of thousands of T cell genomes. Clones were sequenced by immunoSEQ multiplex PCR, and TCRdb holds only the in-frame ones, with some missing. The sample contains 1.5 million to 2.5 million clones, about 95% of which appear only once. The naive CD8 fraction comprised CD45RO-negative cells positively selected for CCR7 and excluded terminally differentiated effector memory CD45RA+ cells. The sample comprised naive CD8+ T cells sorted from blood. The source is a man between 18 and 29 years old in good health. The chain recombines TRBV19 with TRBJ1-5, with D hard to call. DNA for the CDR3: TGTGCCAGTAGTACCGGGCCCCTTGAAGGCAATCAGCCCCAGCATTTT. It encodes CASSTGPLEGNQPQHF.